These 5 T cell receptor beta chains were sequenced from one sample in a study of PD-1 blockade in classical Hodgkin lymphoma. Sequencing was performed with immunoSEQ multiplex PCR; in TCRdb, only in-frame clones are kept and a portion is missing. The sample lists over 30,000 clones; 90% were seen once. All patients relapsed after autologous stem cell transplantation, and brentuximab vedotin exposure varied. Investigators isolated CD4+ T cells from thawed PBMCs through magnetic negative selection. The sample consisted of CD4+ T cells from blood, taken at baseline. The origin of the receptors is a human donor with classical Hodgkin lymphoma.

This clone was detected only once. The genes are TRBV5-1 and TRBJ2-1, with 9 bases lining up with TRBD2. The CDR3 length is 17 residues. The V gene end was trimmed by 4 bases and the J gene end by 4 bases; junction bases not matched to a gene: 12. Germline CDR1 reads SGHRS; CDR2 reads YFSETQ. CDR3 residues: CASSPAALAGSYNEQFF. The CDR3 nucleotides read TGCGCCAGCAGCCCCGCGGCTCTAGCGGGGTCTTACAATGAGCAGTTCTTC.

Points on this clone: The junction departs from germline at one end; a sequencing error may be responsible. V is TRBV7-7 and J is TRBJ2-7; 12 bases match TRBD2. The CDR3 length is 15 residues. Germline CDR1 SSHAT, CDR2 FNYEAQ (reference sequence). The CDR3 DNA sequence: TGTGCTAGCAGCTTAGGACTAGCGGGAATATACGAGCAGTACTTC. Amino acid sequence: CASSLGLAGIYEQYF.

This chain uses TRBV6-4 with TRBJ2-2, with a tentative D call TRBD1 (5 bases). Germline V gene data show CDR1 as MRHNA and CDR2 as SNTAGT. The ends were cut back, 4 bases at V and 0 bases at J, with 9 bases in the middle. The CDR3 has 15 residues. The DNA for the CDR3 is TGTGCCAGCAGTGTTGGACAAACGAACACCGGGGAGCTGTTTTTT. Protein product: CASSVGQTNTGELFF.

The chain carries TRBV5-6 and TRBJ2-3; D gene ambiguous. With 1 base removed from V and 2 bases from J, the gap between germline ends came to 2 bases. Germline CDR1 and CDR2: SGHDT and YYEEEE. The CDR3 runs to 12 residues. CDR3 DNA sequence: TGTGCCAGCAGCTTGCTCACAGATACGCAGTATTTT. It translates to CASSLLTDTQYF.

The genes are TRBV30 and TRBJ2-1; D is undetermined. The CDR3 spans 9 residues. The ends were cut back, 6 bases at V and 11 bases at J, with 8 bases in the middle. From germline, CDR1 is GTSNPN and CDR2 SVGIG (reference sequence). CDR3 nucleotide sequence: TGTGCCTGTGGACCAAAGCAGTTCTTC. Translating it yields CACGPKQFF.